Following are 19 T cell receptor beta chains from one sample sequenced in a study of identical twins. TCRdb re-called the 5' RACE reads with MiXCR, one entry per CDR3 protein. The sample includes under 250,000 distinct CDR3 sequences, approximately 7.9% of them seen just once. The sample was also reused in another study, on yellow fever vaccine responses in identical twins.

The sample was CD8+ T cells sorted from blood. The source of these receptors is a young woman in good health.

This clonotype was recorded a few times. This sequence joins TRBV29-1 and TRBJ2-1; TRBD2 matches 11 bases. The V gene's germline CDR1 is SQVTM and CDR2 ANQGSEA. The CDR3 has 13 amino acids. V lost 7 bases to trimming and J lost 6 bases; unmatched junction nucleotides: 5. CDR3 nucleotide sequence: TGCAGCGGGGGACTAGCGGATTCCAATGAGCAGTTCTTC. Protein: CSGGLADSNEQFF.

V and J are TRBV5-1 and TRBJ2-2; either TRBD1 or TRBD2 may supply D (6 bases each). CDR3 length equals 16 residues. In germline, CDR1 is SGHRS, CDR2 YFSETQ. The germline V and J ends were trimmed by 7 bases and 6 bases, with 22 bases remaining between them. The DNA for the CDR3 is TGCGCCAGCGGAGGGATTGGGGACATGGGCCCCGGGGAGCTGTTTTTT. The encoded protein is CASGGIGDMGPGELFF.

The chain couples TRBV20-1 to TRBJ2-7, with 8 bases matching TRBD1. V lost 5 bases and J lost 1; bases outside the gene matches: 16. The CDR3 has 17 amino acids. Per the germline V gene, CDR1 is DFQATT and CDR2 is SNEGSKA (reference sequence). Written as DNA, the CDR3 is TGCAGTGCTTTTTCCGCCGATGGACAGGGTTTTTCCTACGAGCAGTACTTC. This codes for CSAFSADGQGFSYEQYF.

This rearrangement joins TRBV7-9 to TRBJ2-3; 9 bases are a match to TRBD2. V shed 5 bases, J shed 4 bases, and the junction held 7 bases outside the gene matches. The CDR3 sequence is 15 residues long. Germline CDR1 is SEHNR and CDR2 is FQNEAQ (reference sequence). The CDR3 sequence is CASSPVAGGADTQYF. The CDR3 region has the DNA TGTGCCAGCAGCCCTGTGGCGGGAGGGGCAGATACGCAGTATTTT. Full variable domain (outside the CDR3, taken from reference TRBV7-9 and TRBJ2-3): DTGVSQNPRHKITKRGQNVTFRCDPISEHNRLYWYRQTLGQGPEFLTYFQNEAQLEKSRLLSDRFSAERPKGSFSTLEIQRTEQGDSAMYLCASSPVAGGADTQYFGPGTRLTVL.

This clonotype was seen at least ten times. A much larger clone sits a single nucleotide away, making a read error possible. The chain carries TRBV12-3 or TRBV12-4 and TRBJ2-3; D is ambiguous. The CDR3 spans 11 residues. V was clipped by 3 bases and J by 5 bases, with 3 bases between them. CDR3 nucleotides: TGTGCCAGCAGTTTCATAGATACGCAGTATTTT. Its protein product is CASSFIDTQYF.

This clonotype was detected ten times or more. The V and J genes are TRBV20-1 and TRBJ2-3; the D is unclear. The CDR3 covers 13 residues. The V gene lost 4 bases and the J gene lost 2 bases, with 10 bases spanning the gap. Germline values: CDR1 DFQATT, CDR2 SNEGSKA (reference sequence). The CDR3 sequence: CSATTANTDTQYF. For the CDR3, the DNA is TGCAGTGCTACTACCGCCAACACAGATACGCAGTATTTT.

This clonotype occurred a few times. The rearrangement uses TRBV5-1 and TRBJ2-1; 12 bases align to TRBD2. This CDR3 contains 17 residues. The germline V gene has CDR1 SGHRS and CDR2 YFSETQ. After removal of 0 bases from V and 4 bases from J, the junction contained 5 bases not matched to a gene. The CDR3 DNA sequence: TGCGCCAGCAGCTTGGCCCCTAGCGGGGGGGCGTACAATGAGCAGTTCTTC. As protein: CASSLAPSGGAYNEQFF.

Many counts were recorded for this clonotype. The genes are TRBV10-3 and TRBJ1-4, with unresolved D. The V gene's germline CDR1 is ENHRY and CDR2 SYGVKD. The V end was cut by 3 bases, the J end by 5 bases, with 7 bases between. This CDR3 comprises 13 residues. For the CDR3, the DNA is TGTGCCATCAGTGACGTGATGAATGAAAAACTGTTTTTT. Translating it yields CAISDVMNEKLFF.

This clonotype was detected only a few times. The chain recombines TRBV4-1 with TRBJ2-7, with 7 bases matching TRBD2. V dropped 4 bases and J dropped 3; count of bases not matched to a gene: 9. The CDR3 totals 15 residues. CDR1 MGHRA and CDR2 YSYEKL come from the germline V gene. Here the CDR3 DNA reads TGCGCCAGCAGCCCCACGGCGACTAGCAGCTACGAGCAGTACTTC. Amino acid sequence: CASSPTATSSYEQYF.

This clonotype showed up many times. The V gene is TRBV4-1, the J gene TRBJ2-3; 13 bases align to TRBD2. The junction had 6 bases not matched to a gene; V was cut back by 0 bases and J by 3 bases. Germline V gives CDR1 MGHRA, CDR2 YSYEKL. This CDR3 spans 18 amino acids. CDR3 amino acids: CASSQEPTTSGRTDTQYF. For the CDR3, the DNA is TGCGCCAGCAGCCAAGAACCCACGACTAGCGGGAGGACAGATACGCAGTATTTT.

This chain links TRBV2 with TRBJ2-7, with 8 bases identical to TRBD1. CDR3 length: 15 amino acids. The V gene end was trimmed by 6 bases and the J gene end by 0 bases; junction bases not matched to a gene: 7. In germline, CDR1 is SNHLY, CDR2 FYNNEI. CDR3: CASSMGQADSYEQYF. CDR3 in DNA: TGTGCCAGCAGCATGGGACAGGCTGACTCCTACGAGCAGTACTTC. The whole variable domain, remainder taken from reference TRBV2 and TRBJ2-7, is EPEVTQTPSHQVTQMGQEVILRCVPISNHLYFYWYRQILGQKVEFLVSFYNNEISEKSEIFDDQFSVERPDGSNFTLKIRSTKLEDSAMYFCASSMGQADSYEQYFGPGTRLTVT.

This clonotype occurred a few times. The gene calls are TRBV24-1 and TRBJ2-1; D tentatively reads TRBD1 or TRBD2 (6 bases each). V was pared by 7 bases and J by 8 bases, with 26 bases between. Germline CDR1 KGHDR, CDR2 SFDVKD. CDR3 length equals 17 residues. The CDR3 sequence is CATSQTGADRWIDEQFF. In nucleotides, the CDR3 is TGTGCCACCAGCCAAACGGGGGCTGACCGGTGGATAGATGAGCAGTTCTTC.

The chain uses TRBV4-1 and TRBJ2-3; D is unresolved. CDR1 MGHRA and CDR2 YSYEKL come from the germline V gene. V was trimmed by 0 bases and J by 6 bases, leaving 13 bases between them. This CDR3 comprises 15 residues. The CDR3 DNA is TGCGCCAGCAGCCAAGATCGGGTAGGCCTCGATACGCAGTATTTT. The encoded protein is CASSQDRVGLDTQYF.

In its sample, this clonotype was seen a few times. The chain carries TRBV28 and TRBJ2-1, with 10 bases lining up with TRBD2. Germline V lookup: CDR1 MDHEN, CDR2 SYDVKM. The CDR3 has 15 residues. Losses at the gene ends were 6 bases for V and 9 bases for J; bases not matched to a gene: 11. The CDR3 DNA reads TGTGCCAGCAGCCTGCAGCGGGGGGGCTACGGTGAGCAGTTCTTC. Its protein product is CASSLQRGGYGEQFF.

This clonotype was counted only a few times. This chain uses TRBV2 with TRBJ2-7, with 11 positions matching TRBD2. This CDR3 region has 16 residues. In germline, CDR1 is SNHLY, CDR2 FYNNEI. The junction had 4 bases not matched to a gene; V was cut back by 0 bases and J by 3 bases. The chain's CDR3 is CASSEALTSGGYEQYF. The CDR3 DNA follows: TGTGCCAGCAGTGAAGCGCTTACTAGCGGGGGCTACGAGCAGTACTTC.

This chain uses TRBV11-2 with TRBJ2-7, with D perhaps being TRBD1 or TRBD2 (5 bases each). Germline lookup yields CDR1 SGHAT and CDR2 FQNNGV. The CDR3 runs to 19 residues. Between the trimmed V and J ends, which lost 2 bases and 2 bases, there was a span of 25 bases. The CDR3 sequence: CASSLSRGTTPRIPYEQYV. The CDR3 DNA reads as TGTGCCAGCAGCTTAAGTCGGGGCACCACACCCCGAATACCCTACGAGCAGTACGTC.

The chain uses TRBV12-3 or TRBV12-4 and TRBJ2-1; 10 bases map to TRBD2. J gave up 8 bases and V 3 bases, and 4 bases lay outside the gene matches. The CDR3 has 14 amino acids. The DNA of the CDR3 is TGTGCCAGCAGTTTTTTGCTAGCGGGGGATGAGCAGTTCTTC. It yields the protein CASSFLLAGDEQFF.

CDR3 sequence: CASSRDYYNEQFF. CDR3 nucleotide sequence: TGTGCCAGCAGCCGGGACTATTACAATGAGCAGTTCTTC. V usage is TRBV7-3 and J usage is TRBJ2-1, with 7 bases matching TRBD2. The V segment lost 5 bases and the J segment 4 bases; nucleotides outside the gene matches: 2. CDR1 is SGHTA and CDR2 is FQGTGA in the germline V gene. There are 13 residues in the CDR3.

This clonotype occurred a few times. The chain employs TRBV20-1 and TRBJ1-5, with TRBD1 as a possible D gene (5 bases). CDR1 is DFQATT and CDR2 is SNEGSKA in the germline V gene (reference sequence). There are 14 residues in the CDR3. The V and J ends lost 3 bases and 5 bases respectively, with 14 bases between them. The CDR3 DNA sequence: TGCAGTGCTAGTGAGCAGGGTAGGGATCAGCCCCAGCATTTT. It yields the protein CSASEQGRDQPQHF.